A single T cell receptor beta chain is shown here with its context. The data were obtained in a study of OX40 agonist ivuxolimab in advanced cancers. The V end was cut by 5 bases, the J end by 1 base, with 17 bases between. Per the germline V gene, CDR1 is SGHTA and CDR2 is FQGTGA. The CDR3 is 16 amino acids. TCRdb keeps only in-frame clones here, not all; method: immunoSEQ multiplex PCR. Among about 88,000 clones listed, about 83% were seen once. The sequence came from an adult with an advanced solid tumor such as melanoma, head and neck, liver or kidney cancer. The sample consisted of CD4+ or CD8+ T cells sorted from blood, taken in a trial of the OX40 agonist ivuxolimab. The chain joins TRBV7-3 to TRBJ1-1; D remains unclear. As DNA, the CDR3 is TGTGCCAGCAGCCCAATCGAAGAGACTAGGAACACTGAAGCTTTCTTT. Protein product: CASSPIEETRNTEAFF.